These 10 T cell receptor beta chains originate from one sample sequenced in a study of T-cell reconstitution after alpha-beta-depleted transplantation in children (TCRdb year 2016). Library preparation used PCR. The instrument was an Illumina HiSeq 2500. Molecular barcoding was employed in the preparation of TCR libraries, with unique molecular identifiers being used to normalize TCRbeta repertoire quantification. Clones were called with MiXCR by TCRdb after fastp trimmed the public reads at Q25, and only in-frame beta chains were retained. Rows merge per CDR3 protein into single entries with the most common DNA and genes. The sample includes about 92,000 distinct CDR3 sequences, with roughly an eighth observed a single time. Together, the top ten hold approximately 15% of the sample. The sequences come from PBMCs from the stem cell graft donor, collected from the stem cell graft. The receptors here all came from a human donor who donated a stem cell graft to a child with inherited bone marrow failure.

This clonotype has more than one count but fewer than ten. This chain uses TRBV6-2 or TRBV6-3 with TRBJ2-2; TRBD1 is a possible D gene (6 bases). Trimming took off 5 bases at V and 0 bases at J, with 16 bases between the two ends. This CDR3 spans 17 amino acids. Per germline, CDR1 MNHEY and CDR2 SVGEGT. The CDR3 DNA reads TGTGCCAGCAGTCGTGACAGGACCAGATCGAACACCGGGGAGCTGTTTTTT. Translated, it gives CASSRDRTRSNTGELFF.

There are many counts of this clonotype. V gene TRBV9 combines with J gene TRBJ1-5, with a weak D call TRBD1 (5 bases). Germline-derived CDR1 and CDR2 are SGDLS and YYNGEE. The CDR3 extends over 15 amino acids. V was shortened by 2 bases and J by 1 base, with 10 bases between the two germline ends. The CDR3 here is CASSVSGDSNQPQHF. DNA of the CDR3: TGTGCCAGCAGCGTTTCTGGGGACAGCAATCAGCCCCAGCATTTT. Filled out from reference TRBV9 and TRBJ1-5, the complete variable domain reads DSGVTQTPKHLITATGQRVTLRCSPRSGDLSVYWYQQSLDQGLQFLIQYYNGEERAKGNILERFSAQQFPDLHSELNLSSLELGDSALYFCASSVSGDSNQPQHFGDGTRLSIL.

This clonotype was seen at least ten times. The rearrangement joins TRBV5-1 to TRBJ1-5; a weak D match, TRBD1 (6 bases). CDR3 size: 14 residues. Germline CDR1 and CDR2: SGHRS and YFSETQ. Trimming removed 0 bases from V and 6 bases from J, with 10 bases in between. CDR3 coding DNA: TGCGCCAGCAGCTTGGGCGGGGGGCGTCAGCCCCAGCATTTT. This codes for CASSLGGGRQPQHF.

This clonotype came up many times. V usage is TRBV5-1 and J usage is TRBJ2-3, with D maybe TRBD1 (7 bases). V lost 2 bases and J lost 0, with 10 bases in between. This CDR3 contains 15 residues. Germline V CDR1 and CDR2: SGHRS, YFSETQ. Here the CDR3 DNA reads TGCGCCAGCAGCTTTCAGGGGGGTAGCACAGATACGCAGTATTTT. This codes for CASSFQGGSTDTQYF. Based on the CDR3 plus reference TRBV5-1 and TRBJ2-3, the full variable domain is KAGVTQTPRYLIKTRGQQVTLSCSPISGHRSVSWYQQTPGQGLQFLFEYFSETQRNKGNFPGRFSGRQFSNSRSEMNVSTLELGDSALYLCASSFQGGSTDTQYFGPGTRLTVL.

V gene TRBV11-3 combines with J gene TRBJ2-2; TRBD1 matches 7 bases. CDR1 SGHNT and CDR2 YENEEA come from the germline V gene. V was pared by 1 base and J by 6 bases, with 2 bases of the junction left unmatched. The CDR3 has 14 residues. DNA of the CDR3: TGTGCCAGCAGCTTAGGACAGGGACCCGGGGAGCTGTTTTTT. Amino acids: CASSLGQGPGELFF.

This clonotype was seen ten or more times. The CDR3 DNA reads as TGCGCCAGCGCCTTCTCCGGGGGGAGGGTCAATGAGCAGTTCTTC. Residues: CASAFSGGRVNEQFF. The chain has TRBV5-1 and TRBJ2-1, with TRBD2 identical over 7 bases. This CDR3 comprises 15 residues. V gave up 7 bases and J gave up 6 bases; unmatched junction bases: 13. CDR1 is SGHRS and CDR2 is YFSETQ in the germline V gene. The full variable domain, rest sourced from reference TRBV5-1 and TRBJ2-1, is KAGVTQTPRYLIKTRGQQVTLSCSPISGHRSVSWYQQTPGQGLQFLFEYFSETQRNKGNFPGRFSGRQFSNSRSEMNVSTLELGDSALYLCASAFSGGRVNEQFFGPGTRLTVL.

This chain uses TRBV7-2 with TRBJ2-3, with D possibly TRBD2 on 6 matching bases. The CDR3 sequence is 13 residues long. Germline V gene lookup returns CDR1 SGHTA and CDR2 FQGNSA. The V gene lost 3 bases and the J gene lost 6 bases, with 10 bases spanning the gap. CDR3 loop: CASSFASGDTQYF. CDR3 DNA: TGTGCCAGCAGCTTCGCCAGCGGGGATACGCAGTATTTT.

This clonotype has ten or more counts. V is TRBV5-1 and J is TRBJ2-7, with 9 positions matching TRBD2. J was trimmed by 4 bases and V by 7 bases; bases with no gene match: 15. CDR1 is SGHRS, CDR2 YFSETQ, per germline. The CDR3 loop spans 16 amino acids. The CDR3 reads CASSEGARGGRYEQYF. CDR3 coding DNA: TGCGCCAGCTCCGAGGGTGCGCGGGGGGGCCGGTACGAGCAGTACTTC.

In this sample, this clonotype turned up many times. The CDR3 loop is CSARDPGHTSYEQYF. The CDR3 DNA sequence: TGCAGTGCTAGAGATCCCGGACATACCTCCTACGAGCAGTACTTC. The chain has TRBV20-1 and TRBJ2-7; possibly TRBD1 for D (5 bases). The V gene's germline CDR1 is DFQATT and CDR2 SNEGSKA (reference sequence). The V end was cut by 0 bases, the J end by 0 bases, with 12 bases between. CDR3 length: 15 amino acids.

This clonotype showed up many times. The rearrangement joins TRBV5-4 to TRBJ1-1, with D unresolved. This CDR3 is built from 13 residues. CDR1 and CDR2 from the germline V gene are SGHNT and YYREEE (reference sequence). V gave up 0 bases and J gave up 5 bases, with 8 bases separating them. The chain's CDR3 is CASSLEARTEAFF. CDR3 bases: TGTGCCAGCAGCTTGGAAGCTAGGACTGAAGCTTTCTTT.